This T cell receptor beta chain originates from a study of T cell repertoires in cytomegalovirus infection. Study information: Matching HLA type, along with CMV infection, was indicated by public TCR beta signatures.

Via MiXCR, TCRdb re-called the reads, giving one row per CDR3 protein. Of over 250,000 distinct CDR3 sequences in the sample, 22% were seen once. Study results and limitations: Predominance within the ex vivo response was attributable to HLA-C-restricted CMV-specific TCR beta clonotypes.

This clonotype was detected ten times or more. Its specificity is not known. CDR1 and CDR2 from the germline V gene are SEHNR and FQNEAQ (reference sequence). This CDR3 is 13 amino acids long. V was cut by 2 bases and J by 2 bases, with 7 bases left in between. The sample in question was cultured PBMCs, obtained from culture after CMV antigen stimulation. The origin of this receptor is a human donor in good health (CMV status not recorded). Some clones in this sample may be carry-over from other donors' samples. V is TRBV7-9 and J is TRBJ2-7; unclear D gene. The CDR3 DNA reads TGTGCCAGCAGCTTAAGTGATCCCTACGAGCAGTACTTC. Its protein product is CASSLSDPYEQYF.